The 26 T cell receptor beta chains given below trace back to one sample, sequenced in a study of Ad26.COV2.S vaccination and SARS-CoV-2 variants. This sample's treatment: roughly 18 received Ad26.COV2.S at low or high dose, single or two shots; about 5 received placebo; per-sample allocation not given. Day 63 after the first injection of vaccine or placebo was the sampling time. Clones were sequenced by immunoSEQ multiplex PCR, and TCRdb holds only the in-frame ones, with some missing. This sample carries over 400,000 clones, 89% of them seen once, and the ten largest clones take about 2.7%. This specimen was peripheral blood, taken in a trial of Ad26.COV2.S vaccine versus placebo. Receptors were obtained from a person aged 18 to 65 who received the Ad26.COV2.S COVID-19 vaccine or a placebo.

This clone is a singleton in its sample. The rearrangement links TRBV18 to TRBJ2-1, with 8 bases that match TRBD1. The V segment lost 6 bases and the J segment 9 bases; nucleotides outside the gene matches: 7. CDR3 size: 13 residues. Per the germline V gene, CDR1 is KGHSH and CDR2 is LQKENI. The CDR3 nucleotides are TGTGCCAGCTCTTCTGGACAGGGCGTTGAGCAGTTCTTC. It codes for CASSSGQGVEQFF.

This chain links TRBV4-3 with TRBJ1-5; D is unclear. Trimming removed 5 bases at V and 6 bases at J, with 11 bases between. CDR1 is LGHNA and CDR2 is YSLEER in the germline V gene. The CDR3 runs 13 residues. The CDR3 nucleotides are TGCGCCAGCAGCTCACACCCGGCTCAGCCCCAGCATTTT. Amino acids: CASSSHPAQPQHF.

The chain uses TRBV7-3 and TRBJ2-2; D unresolved. Trimming stripped 6 bases from V and 4 bases from J, with 15 bases between. This CDR3 has 15 residues. The germline CDR1 and CDR2 sequences are SGHTA and FQGTGA. CDR3 in amino acids: CASSPSASLTGELFF. The CDR3 bases are TGTGCCAGCAGTCCGTCCGCTTCCCTCACCGGGGAGCTGTTTTTT.

This rearrangement joins TRBV5-1 to TRBJ2-2; D may be TRBD1 (5 bases). The V gene lost 1 base and the J gene lost 0 bases, with 7 bases spanning the gap. The CDR3 has 15 amino acids. Looked up from germline, CDR1 is SGHRS and CDR2 is YFSETQ. DNA for the CDR3: TGCGCCAGCAGCTTGCACAGGTCGAACACCGGGGAGCTGTTTTTT. It specifies CASSLHRSNTGELFF.

This clone was recorded once. The CDR3 spells CASSPDRVRSTGELFF. CDR3 DNA sequence: TGTGCCAGCTCCCCTGACAGGGTTCGAAGCACCGGGGAGCTGTTTTTT. This rearrangement joins TRBV18 to TRBJ2-2, with 7 bases that match TRBD1. After removal of 6 bases from V and 4 bases from J, the junction contained 11 bases not matched to a gene. This CDR3 has 16 amino acids. The germline V gene encodes CDR1 KGHSH and CDR2 LQKENI. The variable domain in full, completed from reference TRBV18 and TRBJ2-2, reads NAGVMQNPRHLVRRRGQEARLRCSPMKGHSHVYWYRQLPEEGLKFMVYLQKENIIDESGMPKERFSAEFPKEGPSILRIQQVVRGDSAAYFCASSPDRVRSTGELFFGEGSRLTVL.

The gene calls are TRBV4-3 and TRBJ2-3; 7 bases agree with TRBD1. Per germline, CDR1 LGHNA and CDR2 YSLEER. The CDR3 totals 16 residues. V gave up 3 bases and J gave up 2 bases; unmatched junction bases: 8. CDR3 bases: TGCGCCAGCAGCCAGAGGACAGGACGCCTCACAGATACGCAGTATTTT. Translating gives CASSQRTGRLTDTQYF.

The chain links TRBV5-5 to TRBJ2-3; TRBD2 agrees at 14 bases. This CDR3 contains 16 residues. With 3 bases clipped from V and 5 bases from J, the junction kept 5 bases outside the gene matches. The germline V gene encodes CDR1 SGHKS and CDR2 YYEKEE (reference sequence). The CDR3 sequence is CASSSGLAGAIDTQYF. The CDR3 DNA is TGTGCCAGCAGCTCGGGACTAGCGGGAGCAATAGATACGCAGTATTTT.

The rearrangement uses TRBV10-3 and TRBJ2-7; 8 bases are a match to TRBD2. The junction had 7 bases not matched to a gene; V was cut back by 2 bases and J by 1 base. The CDR3 loop spans 16 amino acids. The V gene's germline CDR1 is ENHRY and CDR2 SYGVKD. CDR3 residues: CAISEGPAGASYEQYF. The CDR3 DNA sequence: TGTGCCATCAGTGAGGGGCCAGCGGGGGCTTCCTACGAGCAGTACTTC.

This clone appeared a single time. J is TRBJ2-5 and V is TRBV18, with unresolved D. The V gene lost 1 base and the J gene lost 2 bases, with 8 bases spanning the gap. Germline-derived CDR1 and CDR2 are KGHSH and LQKENI. CDR3 length: 14 residues. Written as DNA, the CDR3 is TGTGCCAGCTCACCACTGTCGAGTCAAGAGACCCAGTACTTC. Its translation: CASSPLSSQETQYF.

The V call is TRBV10-1, the J call TRBJ1-5; D unclear. Looked up from germline, CDR1 is WNHNN and CDR2 is SYGVQD (reference sequence). V shed 6 bases and J shed 2 bases, with 26 bases lying between them. The CDR3 has 19 residues. The CDR3 DNA reads as TGCGCCAGCAGCCCTCGGGTCGTTGACGAGCCCGGGGGCAATCAGCCCCAGCATTTT. It encodes CASSPRVVDEPGGNQPQHF.

The chain combines TRBV5-1 with TRBJ2-5; no clear D. Germline loops: CDR1 SGHRS, CDR2 YFSETQ. The V gene lost 1 base and the J gene lost 7 bases, with 14 bases spanning the gap. The CDR3 contains 14 residues. The CDR3 reads CASSLFGGEGTQYF. CDR3 sequence (DNA): TGCGCCAGCAGCTTGTTCGGCGGCGAAGGGACCCAGTACTTC.

The V and J genes are TRBV7-2 and TRBJ1-6; TRBD1 aligns across 9 bases. The V gene's germline CDR1 is SGHTA and CDR2 FQGNSA. There are 15 residues in the CDR3. With 4 bases clipped from V and 7 bases from J, the junction kept 5 bases outside the gene matches. CDR3 sequence: CASSSGQGQNSPLHF. DNA of the CDR3: TGTGCCAGCAGCTCCGGACAGGGGCAAAATTCACCCCTCCACTTT.

The J gene is TRBJ2-5, the V gene TRBV6-5, with D perhaps assigned TRBD1 or TRBD2 (5 bases each). V was clipped by 2 bases and J by 5 bases, with 15 bases between them. Germline V gives CDR1 MNHEY, CDR2 SVGAGI. CDR3 length equals 15 residues. The CDR3 region has the DNA TGTGCCAGCAGTTACCCCGGGGACCTGGGGGAGACCCAGTACTTC. This sequence encodes CASSYPGDLGETQYF.

The chain employs TRBV6-6 and TRBJ2-1; D call uncertain. CDR1 is MNHNY and CDR2 is SVGAGI in the germline V gene (reference sequence). V was cut by 3 bases and J by 5 bases, with 8 bases left in between. CDR3 length: 13 residues. CDR3 protein: CASSYRADNEQFF. The CDR3 nucleotides are TGTGCCAGCAGTTATCGCGCAGACAATGAGCAGTTCTTC.

The J gene is TRBJ2-3, the V gene TRBV11-3; D remains ambiguous. Trimming took 3 bases from V and 0 from J, leaving 4 bases between them. The germline CDR1 and CDR2 sequences are SGHNT and YENEEA. CDR3 length equals 13 residues. The DNA for the CDR3 is TGTGCCAGCAGCTTGGCTAGCACAGATACGCAGTATTTT. This encodes CASSLASTDTQYF.

This clone was observed a single time. The chain recombines TRBV7-2 with TRBJ1-1; D gene unclear. Germline lookup yields CDR1 SGHTA and CDR2 FQGNSA. CDR3 size: 14 residues. Trimming shortened V by 1 base and J by 4 bases, and 10 bases separated the two germline ends. The CDR3 bases are TGTGCCAGCAGCTTAGTGGCCCGGGGCACTGAAGCTTTCTTT. Protein product: CASSLVARGTEAFF.

The chain has TRBV6-2 or TRBV6-3 and TRBJ2-7; D not resolved. Germline V gene lookup returns CDR1 MNHEY and CDR2 SVGEGT. V was shortened by 0 bases and J by 7 bases, with 13 bases between the two germline ends. The CDR3 consists of 14 residues. CDR3 coding DNA: TGTGCCAGCAGTTACTCCTCCCACCTTGGGGAGCAGTACGTC. It yields the protein CASSYSSHLGEQYV.

The rearrangement joins TRBV7-2 to TRBJ2-1, with D perhaps matching TRBD2 (6 bases). CDR3 size: 15 residues. The germline V gene encodes CDR1 SGHTA and CDR2 FQGNSA. The V gene lost 5 bases and the J gene lost 6 bases, with 17 bases spanning the gap. CDR3 amino acids: CASSPRSRDGNEQFF. The CDR3 DNA reads TGTGCCAGCAGCCCCCGGTCGCGGGACGGCAATGAGCAGTTCTTC.

The rearrangement uses TRBV5-1 and TRBJ2-4, with 7 bases aligning to TRBD1. CDR1 is SGHRS and CDR2 is YFSETQ in the germline V gene. The CDR3 spans 13 residues. J lost 8 bases, V lost 3 bases, and 5 bases had no gene match. The CDR3 loop is CASSSQGSDIQYF. CDR3 nucleotide sequence: TGCGCCAGCAGCTCACAGGGGTCTGACATTCAGTACTTC.

The V call is TRBV7-8, the J call TRBJ2-2, with D tentatively TRBD2 (6 bases). Looked up from germline, CDR1 is SGHVS and CDR2 is FQNEAQ. V was clipped by 5 bases and J by 8 bases, with 12 bases between them. The CDR3 runs to 13 residues. CDR3 amino acids: CASSMTSSGELFF. DNA of the CDR3: TGTGCCAGCAGCATGACTAGTTCAGGGGAGCTGTTTTTT. The variable domain in full, with the rest retrieved from reference TRBV7-8 and TRBJ2-2, is GAGVSQSPRYKVAKRGQDVALRCDPISGHVSLFWYQQALGQGPEFLTYFQNEAQLDKSGLPSDRFFAERPEGSVSTLKIQRTQQEDSAVYLCASSMTSSGELFFGEGSRLTVL.

The rearrangement joins TRBV5-1 to TRBJ1-4; no firm D call. V lost 0 bases and J lost 7, with 10 bases in between. This CDR3 is built from 14 residues. Per the germline V gene, CDR1 is SGHRS and CDR2 is YFSETQ. The CDR3 reads CASSLGSQGEKLFF. In DNA, the CDR3 is TGCGCCAGCAGCTTGGGGTCGCAAGGTGAAAAACTGTTTTTT.

The J gene is TRBJ2-7, the V gene TRBV5-4, with D perhaps given as TRBD1 or TRBD2 (6 bases each). The germline gives CDR1 SGHNT, CDR2 YYREEE (reference sequence). V lost 0 bases and J lost 5, with 12 bases in between. The CDR3 covers 14 residues. For the CDR3, the DNA is TGTGCCAGCAGCTTGGGGGGGGCGCTCCACGAGCAGTACTTC. It specifies CASSLGGALHEQYF.

This chain links TRBV28 with TRBJ1-3, with 12 bases matching TRBD1. Germline V gene data show CDR1 as MDHEN and CDR2 as SYDVKM. Germline trimming cut 10 bases from V and 9 bases from J; bases unmatched to any gene: 13. The CDR3 has 15 residues. The CDR3 DNA reads as TGTGCCACGGGTGATCCGGGACAGGGGGCCGGCACCATATATTTT. It encodes CATGDPGQGAGTIYF.

This chain joins TRBV5-6 and TRBJ1-2; D is undetermined. V lost 3 bases, J lost 1 base, and 10 bases lay in between. The CDR3 spans 14 residues. Germline V lookup: CDR1 SGHDT, CDR2 YYEEEE. CDR3 sequence (DNA): TGTGCCAGCAGCTCCTGGACGGTTAACTATGGCTACACCTTC. Translation: CASSSWTVNYGYTF.

This chain links TRBV28 with TRBJ1-6, with 9 bases identical to TRBD1. This CDR3 has 15 residues. Germline V gives CDR1 MDHEN, CDR2 SYDVKM. V was clipped by 2 bases and J by 7 bases; unmatched bases: 3. The CDR3 region is CASSLGDRENSPLHF. The DNA for the CDR3 is TGTGCCAGCAGTTTAGGGGACAGGGAGAATTCACCCCTCCACTTT.

This chain uses TRBV11-3 with TRBJ2-7, with D tentatively TRBD2 (6 bases). CDR3 length equals 15 residues. Trimming removed 5 bases from V and 2 bases from J, with 16 bases in between. Looked up from germline, CDR1 is SGHNT and CDR2 is YENEEA. The chain's CDR3 is CASSGIRDSTYEQYV. In DNA form, the CDR3 reads TGTGCCAGCAGCGGGATTAGGGACTCAACCTACGAGCAGTACGTC.